This T cell receptor (beta chain) emerged from a study of blood T cell repertoires in COVID-19. The CDR3 has 17 residues. In germline, CDR1 is SGHTA, CDR2 FQGNSA. Unmatched junction bases numbered 8, after V lost 6 bases and J lost 4 bases. The protocol was immunoSEQ multiplex PCR, while the TCRdb copy is restricted to in-frame clones and leaves out a portion. Seen here are 360,000 or so clones, 90% observed once, and the top ten hold 6.5%. The chain carries TRBV7-2 and TRBJ2-2, with 13 bases identical to TRBD2. This clonotype was sampled from a man aged 18 to 29 with active or convalescent COVID-19. Material for sequencing was peripheral blood. The CDR3: CASRPRLAGGGTGELFF. DNA for the CDR3: TGTGCCAGCAGACCAAGACTAGCGGGAGGCGGCACCGGGGAGCTGTTTTTT.